In this sample, the clone carrying this T cell receptor (beta chain) turned up many times. Its specificity is unknown. This specimen comes from a study of OX40 agonist ivuxolimab in advanced cancers. Study background: Age averaged around 60 years (range roughly 20 to 90), and roughly 80% were male. Three dose-escalation patients had partial responses: one with hepatocellular carcinoma and two with cutaneous melanoma. Findings and caveats of the study: Researchers report that CD8+ T cells had, on average, more expanded clones than CD4+. Partial responders at 0.1-3.0 mg/kg had among the lowest clonal expansion.

This table comes from immunoSEQ multiplex PCR, and its TCRdb copy is limited to in-frame clones, with some not included. This sample has roughly 120,000 clones, with 80% to 90% found just once. Trimming took 3 bases from V and 2 from J, leaving 11 bases between them. CDR3 length: 15 residues. CDR1 and CDR2 from the germline V gene are KGHSH and LQKENI. This receptor was identified in an adult with an advanced solid tumor such as melanoma, head and neck, liver or kidney cancer. The chain links TRBV18 to TRBJ1-3, with D possibly being TRBD1 (5 bases). The sequencing here drew on CD4+ or CD8+ T cells sorted from blood, taken in a trial of the OX40 agonist ivuxolimab. CDR3 nucleotides: TGTGCCAGCTCACCCCAGGGAAACACTGGAAACACCATATATTTT. Protein: CASSPQGNTGNTIYF.